Below are 9 T cell receptor beta chains sequenced from a single sample in a study of blood T cell repertoires in COVID-19. Sequencing used immunoSEQ multiplex PCR; TCRdb keeps in-frame clones, though not all of them. The sample shows around 200,000 clones, 85% to 90% of them seen only once. Input material: peripheral blood. All receptors come from an elderly man with acute or convalescent COVID-19.

V gene TRBV28 combines with J gene TRBJ2-7; 15 bases fit TRBD2. V dropped 5 bases and J dropped 3; count of bases not matched to a gene: 8. The CDR3 runs to 17 residues. Germline lookup yields CDR1 MDHEN and CDR2 SYDVKM. The CDR3 DNA reads as TGTGCCAGCAGTCCCCGGACTAGCGGGAGGGCCTTCTACGAGCAGTACGTC. Translating gives CASSPRTSGRAFYEQYV.

The rearrangement links TRBV15 to TRBJ2-1; TRBD2 is a possible D gene (6 bases). Per the germline V gene, CDR1 is LNHNV and CDR2 is YYDKDF (reference sequence). The CDR3 is 16 residues long. V shed 1 base and J shed 0 bases, with 10 bases lying between them. CDR3 loop: CATSRGLGGSYNEQFF. The CDR3 DNA sequence: TGTGCCACCAGCAGAGGCCTCGGGGGCTCCTACAATGAGCAGTTCTTC.

Notes on this clone: A junction end diverges from the germline sequence, so it may reflect a read error. This chain links TRBV19 with TRBJ2-1, with 10 bases lining up with TRBD2. The germline CDR1 and CDR2 sequences are LNHDA and SQIVND (reference sequence). The CDR3 covers 15 residues. The DNA of the CDR3 is TGTGCCAGTAGAATAGCGGGAGGTGGGCTCGATCAGCAGTTCTTC. As protein: CASRIAGGGLDQQFF.

This clone has only a few counts. V and J are TRBV19 and TRBJ1-1; maybe TRBD1 (6 bases). This CDR3 contains 14 residues. CDR1 is LNHDA and CDR2 is SQIVND in the germline V gene (reference sequence). The ends were cut back, 7 bases at V and 4 bases at J, with 16 bases in the middle. The CDR3 spells CASTHRGAGTEAFF. For the CDR3, the DNA is TGTGCCAGTACTCATCGGGGGGCAGGCACTGAAGCTTTCTTT.

The genes are TRBV11-2 and TRBJ2-3; D is possibly TRBD1 (5 bases). The length of the CDR3 is 12 residues. The V gene lost 2 bases and the J gene lost 6 bases, with 6 bases spanning the gap. Germline CDR1 SGHAT, CDR2 FQNNGV. The CDR3 DNA is TGTGCCAGCAGCTTACAGGGCGATACGCAGTATTTT. Translated: CASSLQGDTQYF. Combining the CDR3 with reference TRBV11-2 and TRBJ2-3 gives the whole variable domain EAGVAQSPRYKIIEKRQSVAFWCNPISGHATLYWYQQILGQGPKLLIQFQNNGVVDDSQLPKDRFSAERLKGVDSTLKIQPAKLEDSAVYLCASSLQGDTQYFGPGTRLTVL.

As to this clone: This sample also contains other DNA sequences that code for the same CDR3. The CDR3 reads CASSPGVQETQYF. The CDR3 nucleotides read TGCGCCAGCAGCCCAGGGGTCCAAGAGACCCAGTACTTC. The gene calls are TRBV5-1 and TRBJ2-5, with TRBD1 as a possible D gene (6 bases). V lost 4 bases and J 1 base, leaving 8 bases between the germline ends. CDR3 length equals 13 residues. Germline V gives CDR1 SGHRS, CDR2 YFSETQ.

V is TRBV6-5 and J is TRBJ1-6; TRBD1 matches 8 bases. Germline CDR1 is MNHEY and CDR2 is SVGAGI. There are 12 residues in the CDR3. Germline trimming cut 5 bases from V and 14 bases from J; bases unmatched to any gene: 5. The CDR3 DNA reads as TGTGCCAGCAGTCTTCAGACAGGGGCCCTCCACTTT. The encoded protein is CASSLQTGALHF.

V gene TRBV18 combines with J gene TRBJ2-5; 8 positions agree with TRBD2. CDR3 length: 17 amino acids. Germline assignment: CDR1 KGHSH and CDR2 LQKENI. V was pared by 1 base and J by 2 bases, with 9 bases of the junction left unmatched. The DNA for the CDR3 is TGTGCCAGCTCACCACTTCCTAGCGGGTCCCGTCAAGAGACCCAGTACTTC. As protein: CASSPLPSGSRQETQYF.

The V and J genes are TRBV5-1 and TRBJ1-2, with TRBD1 as a possible D gene (5 bases). Germline CDR1 SGHRS, CDR2 YFSETQ. V shed 1 base and J shed 8 bases, with 12 bases lying between them. The CDR3 runs 13 residues. CDR3: CASSLIQGEGYTF. The CDR3 DNA follows: TGCGCCAGCAGCTTGATCCAGGGCGAGGGCTACACCTTC.